This T cell receptor beta chain came from a study of monozygotic twins with inflammatory bowel disease. General study results and limits: Distinction of different T cell subtypes was not possible.

The UMIs carried a 6-nucleotide sample barcode, and they were added by template switching. TCRdb reprocessed the 5' RACE reads and reports one entry per CDR3 protein, with no DNA. The sample totals approximately 160,000 distinct CDR3 sequences. Germline assignment: CDR1 LGHDT and CDR2 YNNKEL (reference sequence). The CDR3 is 15 amino acids. In regard to this clonotype: The antigen remains unidentified.

The V call is TRBV3-1, the J call TRBJ1-1; TCRdb outputs TRBD1, but without DNA this stays unchecked. Material: blood. The TCR was taken from a human donor with ulcerative colitis or Crohn's disease, or a healthy co-twin of an affected twin (not recorded which). The CDR3 loop reads CASSQENRADTEAFF.